One and the same sample provided the 5 T cell receptor beta chains below, sequenced in a study of T cell responses to AZD1222 COVID-19 vaccine. The method was immunoSEQ multiplex PCR; TCRdb's version includes in-frame clones alone and lacks a portion of them. The sample records 150,000 to 200,000 clones, almost 95% being singletons. The sequencing here drew on peripheral blood, taken on day 0 of AZD1222 vaccination. The receptors were gathered from an adult in good health.

The CDR3 nucleotides are TGTGCCACCAGTGATTTTGGGACAGGCAATGAGCAGTTCTTC. It yields the protein CATSDFGTGNEQFF. J is TRBJ2-1 and V is TRBV24-1, with TRBD1 matching 8 bases. With V trimmed by 1 base and J by 6 bases, 1 base remained unmatched. The length of the CDR3 is 14 residues. Germline CDR1 reads KGHDR; CDR2 reads SFDVKD.

The chain recombines TRBV7-9 with TRBJ2-6; no reliable D call. Trimming removed 7 bases from V and 0 bases from J, with 4 bases in between. There are 13 residues in the CDR3. Germline V gene data show CDR1 as SEHNR and CDR2 as FQNEAQ (reference sequence). The CDR3: CASKASGANVLTF. The CDR3 DNA reads as TGTGCCAGCAAGGCCTCTGGGGCCAACGTCCTGACTTTC.

CDR3: CASSLGAGALSYEQYF. CDR3 DNA: TGTGCCAGCAGCTTAGGTGCAGGGGCCCTCTCCTACGAGCAGTACTTC. This rearrangement joins TRBV7-8 to TRBJ2-7; tentatively, D is TRBD1 (6 bases). Per the germline V gene, CDR1 is SGHVS and CDR2 is FQNEAQ. The V end lost 1 base, the J end lost 0 bases, and 13 bases lay between the germline ends. This CDR3 is built from 16 residues.

This clone was counted once. V is TRBV2 and J is TRBJ1-2, with D perhaps matching TRBD1 (5 bases). The CDR3 covers 12 residues. In germline, CDR1 is SNHLY, CDR2 FYNNEI. V shed 4 bases and J shed 5 bases, with 8 bases lying between them. The CDR3 sequence is CASSAQGYGYTF. The DNA of the CDR3 is TGTGCCAGCAGTGCGCAGGGTTATGGCTACACCTTC.

The V and J genes are TRBV5-5 and TRBJ1-1; 7 nucleotides align to TRBD1. CDR1 is SGHKS and CDR2 is YYEKEE in the germline V gene (reference sequence). V lost 3 bases, J lost 6 bases, and 8 bases stayed unmatched. The CDR3 contains 14 residues. This chain's CDR3 is CASSYGTASPEAFF. The CDR3, as DNA: TGTGCCAGCAGCTACGGGACAGCTAGTCCTGAAGCTTTCTTT.